These T cell receptor beta chains were read from a single sample in a study of cytomegalovirus exposure and HLA in healthy donors. Sequencing used immunoSEQ multiplex PCR; TCRdb keeps in-frame clones, though not all of them. The sample carries tens of thousands of clones, roughly 90% recorded once. The specimen was PBMCs. The receptors derive from a woman between 18 and 29 years old in good health and CMV-seronegative. Each CDR3 is given with its conserved first and last residue. Each record gives: V gene, clone size, J gene, D gene, CDR3 DNA, CDR3 protein. D genes are given only for firm matches. Some rows have no size entry. The others give once, few or many, or a class for an expanded clone.

TRBV11-3	NA	TRBJ2-1	TRBD2	TGTGCCAGCAGCCCCGGGCGGGGGGGCGGGAATGAGCAGTTCTTC	CASSPGRGGGNEQFF
TRBV2	NA	TRBJ2-2	TRBD1	TGTGCCAGCAGCCGGGACAGGTACACCGGGGAGCTGTTTTTT	CASSRDRYTGELFF
TRBV5-6	NA	TRBJ2-5	NA	TGTGCCAGCAGCTTGTCAGCAGGGTGGAAGACCCAGTACTTC	CASSLSAGWKTQYF
TRBV19	once	TRBJ2-7	TRBD2	TGTGCCAGTAGTATCCCCGAGGATCGGGAGGGCCTCGTCTCCTACGAGCAGTACTTC	CASSIPEDREGLVSYEQYF
TRBV15	NA	TRBJ2-7	TRBD2	TGTGCCACCAGCAGAGATATAACGGGAGGCCCTAGCTCCTACGAGCAGTACTTC	CATSRDITGGPSSYEQYF
TRBV6-5	NA	TRBJ2-6	TRBD1	TGTGCCAGCAGTCGACAGGGCCTTGGGGCCAACGTCCTGACTTTC	CASSRQGLGANVLTF
TRBV30	NA	TRBJ2-7	NA	TGTGCCTGGAGTGTATCGAGCTACGAGCAGTACTTC	CAWSVSSYEQYF
TRBV5-1	NA	TRBJ1-1	TRBD1	TGCGCCAGCAGTGAACAGGGGGGCCAAAACACTGAAGCTTTCTTT	CASSEQGGQNTEAFF
TRBV11-3	NA	TRBJ2-7	NA	TGTGCCAGCAGCTTAGTCGCAGGTTCCGAGCAGTACTTC	CASSLVAGSEQYF
TRBV5-1	NA	TRBJ2-1	NA	TGCGCCAGCAGCTTTACACCCGAATCCTACAATGAGCAGTTCTTC	CASSFTPESYNEQFF
TRBV6-5	NA	TRBJ2-1	NA	TGTGCCAGCAGCCCCCCAGGTACCTACAATGAGCAGTTCTTC	CASSPPGTYNEQFF
TRBV21-1	NA	TRBJ2-7	NA	TGTGCCAGCAGCAAAGATCAGGACGAGCAGTACTTC	CASSKDQDEQYF
TRBV15	NA	TRBJ2-7	NA	TGTGCCACCAGCAGAGATCAGGGCTACGAGCAGTACTTC	CATSRDQGYEQYF
TRBV6-5	once	TRBJ1-2	TRBD1	TGTGCCAGCAGTGATTCCGGGACAGTCTATGGCTACACCTTC	CASSDSGTVYGYTF
TRBV7-2	NA	TRBJ2-1	TRBD2	TGTGCCAGCAGCCCCCAAACTAGCGGGGACTACAATGAGCAGTTCTTC	CASSPQTSGDYNEQFF
TRBV28	NA	TRBJ2-1	TRBD2	TGTGCCAGCAGGGCCAGGACTAGCTCCTACAATGAGCAGTTCTTC	CASRARTSSYNEQFF
TRBV30	NA	TRBJ2-3	NA	TGTGCCTGGAGGTCCACGGTGACTAGCACAGATACGCAGTATTTT	CAWRSTVTSTDTQYF